The 2 T cell receptor beta chains below all came from one sample that was sequenced in a study of CD4 T cells in relation to SARS-CoV-2 and coronaviruses. Before the COVID-19 pandemic, during about 2010-2019, CD4+ T cells were taken from unexposed donors. The cells were cultured for roughly 11 days before CD4+ T cells were isolated. Their antigens are not known. Data came from immunoSEQ multiplex PCR; TCRdb stores just in-frame clones and leaves some out. The sample contains about 24,000 clones, 77% of which appear only once. Specimen: CD4+ T cells from PBMCs, cultured in vitro. The source of these receptors is a human donor in good health.

The genes are TRBV14 and TRBJ1-2; 9 positions agree with TRBD1. CDR1 is SGHDN, CDR2 FVKESK, per germline. J lost 6 bases, V lost 0 bases, and 8 bases had no gene match. The CDR3 loop spans 16 amino acids. The CDR3 bases are TGTGCCAGCAGCCAAGACGGACAGGGGCTAATGGATGGCTACACCTTC. Translated: CASSQDGQGLMDGYTF.

This clone was picked up one time. The rearrangement joins TRBV3-1 (or the pseudogene TRBV3-2) to TRBJ1-5; unclear D gene. Looked up from germline, CDR1 is LGHDT and CDR2 is YNNKEL (reference sequence). The CDR3 consists of 16 residues. V lost 1 base and J lost 0, with 10 bases in between. CDR3 in DNA: TGTGCCAGCAGCCAAGGAGGGCAGCTTAGCAATCAGCCCCAGCATTTT. Translation gives CASSQGGQLSNQPQHF.